Below are 11 T cell receptor beta chains sequenced from a single sample in a study of cytomegalovirus exposure and HLA in healthy donors. PCR primers comprised 60 Vbeta and 13 Jbeta primers. Sequencing used immunoSEQ multiplex PCR; TCRdb keeps in-frame clones, though not all of them. This sample has roughly 200,000 clones; just under 80% occur once, and the top ten carry approximately 2.6%. Sequencing input: PBMCs. All receptors come from a female donor in good health and CMV-seronegative.

This clone was seen once. The CDR3 sequence is CASSSGRGAYEQYF. CDR3 DNA: TGTGCCAGCAGTTCGGGGAGGGGGGCCTACGAGCAGTACTTC. The chain combines TRBV28 with TRBJ2-7; weak D call: TRBD2 (7 bases). The germline V gene encodes CDR1 MDHEN and CDR2 SYDVKM. The V end was cut by 4 bases, the J end by 2 bases, with 12 bases between. This CDR3 is 14 amino acids long.

V is TRBV11-3 and J is TRBJ2-7; TRBD2 matches 13 bases. After removal of 1 base from V and 2 bases from J, the junction contained 5 bases not matched to a gene. CDR1 and CDR2 (germline): SGHNT, YENEEA. The length of the CDR3 is 17 residues. CDR3: CASSLGGLAGAAYEQYF. As DNA, the CDR3 is TGTGCCAGCAGCTTAGGTGGACTAGCGGGAGCAGCCTACGAGCAGTACTTC.

The genes are TRBV9 and TRBJ2-1; D may be TRBD2 (5 bases). Germline lookup yields CDR1 SGDLS and CDR2 YYNGEE. The CDR3 runs 16 residues. The V and J ends lost 4 bases and 0 bases respectively, with 14 bases between them. CDR3 protein: CASSPAVQSSYNEQFF. CDR3 coding DNA: TGTGCCAGCAGCCCAGCGGTTCAGAGCTCCTACAATGAGCAGTTCTTC.

The rearrangement links TRBV18 to TRBJ1-2; a possible D gene is TRBD1 (6 bases). This CDR3 has 13 residues. Germline assignment: CDR1 KGHSH and CDR2 LQKENI. Trimming removed 2 bases at V and 3 bases at J, with 7 bases between. CDR3 sequence (DNA): TGTGCCAGCTCACCATCAGGGGACTATGGCTACACCTTC. It codes for CASSPSGDYGYTF.

The genes are TRBV7-9 and TRBJ2-1; D is perhaps TRBD1 (6 bases). Germline CDR1 is SEHNR and CDR2 is FQNEAQ (reference sequence). The CDR3 totals 15 residues. V shed 5 bases and J shed 5 bases, with 16 bases lying between them. DNA for the CDR3: TGTGCCAGCAGCCGAACCTGGGACAACGACAATGAGCAGTTCTTC. It specifies CASSRTWDNDNEQFF.

J is TRBJ1-1 and V is TRBV5-1, with D hard to call. Germline V gives CDR1 SGHRS, CDR2 YFSETQ. Trimming cost V 3 bases and J 1 base, with 16 bases left between them. This CDR3 region has 16 residues. The CDR3 coding sequence is TGCGCCAGCAGCTCTACGGTGGGAGGCAGGAACACTGAAGCTTTCTTT. It codes for CASSSTVGGRNTEAFF. Drawing the rest from reference TRBV5-1 and TRBJ1-1, the complete variable domain is KAGVTQTPRYLIKTRGQQVTLSCSPISGHRSVSWYQQTPGQGLQFLFEYFSETQRNKGNFPGRFSGRQFSNSRSEMNVSTLELGDSALYLCASSSTVGGRNTEAFFGQGTRLTVV.

The chain recombines TRBV2 with TRBJ2-7; 8 bases are shared with TRBD2. CDR1 and CDR2 from the germline V gene are SNHLY and FYNNEI. J lost 4 bases, V lost 1 base, and 6 bases had no gene match. The CDR3 is 15 amino acids. In nucleotides, the CDR3 is TGTGCCAGCAGTGAAGGCCGGGGGGGTCGGTACGAGCAGTACTTC. It codes for CASSEGRGGRYEQYF.

Concerning this clone itself: Within the sample, other DNA sequences also encode this same CDR3. The chain combines TRBV18 with TRBJ2-7; D is possibly TRBD1 (6 bases). With 3 bases removed from V and 4 bases from J, the gap between germline ends came to 7 bases. The CDR3 loop spans 12 amino acids. Germline CDR1 reads KGHSH; CDR2 reads LQKENI. CDR3 loop: CASSPTGYEQYF. The CDR3 nucleotides are TGTGCCAGCTCACCTACAGGGTACGAGCAGTACTTC. The whole variable domain, remainder taken from reference TRBV18 and TRBJ2-7, is NAGVMQNPRHLVRRRGQEARLRCSPMKGHSHVYWYRQLPEEGLKFMVYLQKENIIDESGMPKERFSAEFPKEGPSILRIQQVVRGDSAAYFCASSPTGYEQYFGPGTRLTVT.

The rearrangement links TRBV21-1 to TRBJ2-7; the table's TRBD2 call for D was not verified on the DNA. TRBV21-1 is deemed a pseudogene. The CDR3 length is 16 residues. CDR3 loop: CASSKARTSSCYEQYF. Written as DNA, the CDR3 is TGTGCCAGCAGCAAAGCGCGGACTAGCAGTTGCTACGAGCAGTACTTC.

With regard to this clone: One end of the junction varies from germline; a read error may be responsible. The chain employs TRBV7-7 and TRBJ2-1, with D tentatively TRBD2 (7 bases). Germline values: CDR1 SSHAT, CDR2 FNYEAQ (reference sequence). The length of the CDR3 is 14 residues. The CDR3, as DNA: TGTGCTAGCAGCCCCGGGGGGCCGGCGAATGAGCAGTTCTTC. Protein: CASSPGGPANEQFF.

This chain uses TRBV25-1 with TRBJ2-3; 10 positions match TRBD2. Germline V CDR1 and CDR2: MGHDK, SYGVNS. Trimming at V came to 6 bases and at J to 1 base, leaving 4 bases not matched to a gene. The CDR3 runs to 15 residues. CDR3 residues: CASSRLAGGTDTQYF. CDR3 bases: TGTGCCAGCAGCCGGCTAGCGGGGGGCACAGATACGCAGTATTTT.